The sequence of this TCR beta chain was determined in a study of molecular identifiers for immune sequencing clone quantification. Listed TCR primers, together with previously described methods, were used for the bulk TCR libraries. TCRdb called the PCR reads again in MiXCR, with one record for every CDR3 protein. The sample consists of about 320,000 distinct CDR3 sequences, roughly a quarter of them appearing once. Study findings and constraints: Barcodes shared by identical TCR molecules could lead to underestimated sizes of highly expanded clones. In CMV-specific effectors, clones above 20 copies held over 97% of molecules; naive, under 1%.

This clonotype occurred many times. Its antigen is currently unknown. Libraries of naive CD8 T cells were made from about 19,000 to 1,100,000 sorted cells. They used 10%, 30% or 50% RNA. The origin of this receptor is a human donor in good health. Some libraries in this study had Jurkat cell RNA spiked in. The sample comprised naive CD8+ T cells from blood, with Jurkat cell RNA spiked in. The subset is: FACS-sorted CD8+CD4-CCR7+CD45RA+ naive T cells.

As DNA, the CDR3 is TGTGCCAGCAGCGGTACTTCACTCGCGGGGACAGATACGCAGTATTTT. The encoded protein is CASSGTSLAGTDTQYF. This sequence joins TRBV6-5 and TRBJ2-3; possible D gene TRBD2, 6 bases. The length of the CDR3 is 16 residues. Trimming left V 6 bases short and J 3 bases short, with 19 bases between. CDR1 is MNHEY and CDR2 is SVGAGI in the germline V gene.